Each of the 28 T cell receptor beta chains below was sequenced from the same sample in a study of blood T cells in healthy people across ages. Next came a second PCR, run for about 7 to 12 cycles, which used a sample-barcoded 5' primer along with a J-beta primer mix. TCRdb re-called the 5' RACE reads through MiXCR, storing one row per CDR3 protein. The top ten clones hold about 30% of a sample with 700,000 or so distinct CDR3 sequences, around 43% of them seen once. Sequencing input: blood. These receptors were obtained from an elderly man in good health.

In its sample, this clonotype was seen a few times. This chain uses TRBV6-2 or TRBV6-3 with TRBJ1-2; 10 bases map to TRBD1. The CDR3 is 15 residues long. The germline CDR1 and CDR2 sequences are MNHEY and SVGEGT. J gave up 7 bases and V 5 bases, and 10 bases lay outside the gene matches. CDR3 loop: CASSLRQGAYGGYTF. In DNA, the CDR3 is TGTGCCAGCAGTCTTAGACAGGGGGCGTATGGTGGCTACACCTTC.

There are a few counts of this clonotype. V is TRBV25-1 and J is TRBJ2-3, with D possibly matching TRBD1 (6 bases). Germline CDR1 reads MGHDK; CDR2 reads SYGVNS. Trimming stripped 4 bases from V and 6 bases from J, with 17 bases between. This CDR3 has 15 residues. Here the CDR3 reads CASSGDRLRVDTQYF. The CDR3 DNA is TGTGCCAGCAGTGGCGACAGGTTACGGGTGGATACGCAGTATTTT.

This clonotype was detected a few times. V gene TRBV27 combines with J gene TRBJ2-3, with D perhaps matching TRBD2 (6 bases). The CDR3 consists of 16 residues. With 3 bases removed from V and 5 bases from J, the gap between germline ends came to 18 bases. Germline-derived CDR1 and CDR2 are MNHEY and SMNVEV (reference sequence). CDR3 DNA sequence: TGTGCCAGCAGTTTTTCATGGAGGGGCGGAGGAGATACGCAGTATTTT. It is translated as CASSFSWRGGGDTQYF.

To note about this clonotype: A junction boundary mismatches the germline segment, possibly from a read error. The gene calls are TRBV28 and TRBJ2-5, with 9 positions matching TRBD1. Judging by the DNA end, TRBJ2-7 fits better; the J call may be wrong. CDR3 size: 14 residues. CDR1 and CDR2 from the germline V gene are MDHEN and SYDVKM. Here the CDR3 DNA reads TGTGCCGGCAGTGTGTCCGGGACAGGGAACGAGCAGTACTTC. This encodes CAGSVSGTGNEQYF.

The chain employs TRBV5-1 and TRBJ2-7; a possible D gene is TRBD2 (6 bases). CDR1 and CDR2 from the germline V gene are SGHRS and YFSETQ. The CDR3 consists of 15 residues. V gave up 0 bases and J gave up 5 bases, with 15 bases separating them. The CDR3 DNA is TGCGCCAGCAGCTTGGCAGGGACTCGCGGGAACGAGCAGTACTTC. Translating gives CASSLAGTRGNEQYF.

This clonotype was seen more than once but under ten times. The rearrangement uses TRBV13 and TRBJ1-1; D might be TRBD1 (5 bases). Germline V gene sequence: CDR1 PRHDT, CDR2 FYEKMQ (reference sequence). Trimming left V 10 bases short and J 1 base short, with 16 bases between. The CDR3 has 14 amino acids. CDR3 loop: CAIHRGTTNTEAFF. For the CDR3, the DNA is TGTGCCATCCACCGGGGGACGACGAACACTGAAGCTTTCTTT.

This clonotype was seen just once. An end of the junction does not agree with germline; a read error may underlie this. CDR3 coding DNA: TGTGCCAGCAGTTACTCAGGGAACTATGGCCACACCTTC. Translation gives CASSYSGNYGHTF. The chain joins TRBV6-5 to TRBJ1-2, with unresolved D. This CDR3 spans 13 amino acids. CDR1 is MNHEY, CDR2 SVGAGI, per germline.

This clonotype came up a few times. The chain recombines TRBV6-6 with TRBJ1-5; possibly TRBD1 for D (5 bases). Trimming shortened V by 8 bases and J by 3 bases, and 11 bases separated the two germline ends. Germline loops: CDR1 MNHNY, CDR2 SVGAGI (reference sequence). The CDR3 is made up of 13 amino acids. As DNA, the CDR3 is TGTGCCAGCGCGGGGCAGATCAATCAGCCCCAGCATTTT. Protein: CASAGQINQPQHF.

This clonotype was counted a single time. This sequence joins TRBV6-2 or TRBV6-3 and TRBJ2-3, with D maybe TRBD1 (6 bases). The germline V gene encodes CDR1 MNHEY and CDR2 SVGEGT. CDR3 length: 15 amino acids. V was shortened by 6 bases and J by 6 bases, with 19 bases between the two germline ends. In DNA form, the CDR3 reads TGTGCCAGCAGCAAGGGGACACCGGCCACGGATACGCAGTATTTT. This gives the protein CASSKGTPATDTQYF.

This clonotype was counted a few times. V is TRBV4-3 and J is TRBJ2-2; 11 nucleotides align to TRBD2. This CDR3 spans 18 amino acids. Trimming removed 4 bases from V and 0 bases from J; junction bases left unmatched: 7. Looked up from germline, CDR1 is LGHNA and CDR2 is YSLEER. The CDR3 loop is CASSRGLAGGSNTGELFF. DNA for the CDR3: TGCGCCAGCAGCCGTGGGCTAGCGGGAGGCTCGAACACCGGGGAGCTGTTTTTT.

The chain has TRBV29-1 and TRBJ2-3; D is uncertain. CDR3 length: 13 amino acids. The V end was cut by 0 bases, the J end by 5 bases, with 9 bases between. CDR1 and CDR2 (germline): SQVTM, ANQGSEA. This CDR3 reads CSVEDPFGDTQYF. As DNA, the CDR3 is TGCAGCGTTGAAGATCCCTTTGGAGATACGCAGTATTTT.

The V call is TRBV20-1, the J call TRBJ1-6; D is undetermined. The CDR3 runs 13 residues. The germline CDR1 and CDR2 sequences are DFQATT and SNEGSKA (reference sequence). V gave up 2 bases and J gave up 2 bases, with 4 bases separating them. In DNA form, the CDR3 reads TGCAGTGCTAGACAGACCTATAATTCACCCCTCCACTTT. It translates to CSARQTYNSPLHF.

This rearrangement joins TRBV9 to TRBJ1-2; D is uncertain. V shed 4 bases and J shed 4 bases, with 20 bases lying between them. CDR3 length equals 16 residues. Germline CDR1 is SGDLS and CDR2 is YYNGEE. The CDR3 DNA is TGTGCCAGCAGCCCCAGCTCCTACCATGGGAGCTATGGCTACACCTTC. Translation: CASSPSSYHGSYGYTF.

The chain couples TRBV25-1 to TRBJ1-2, with D unresolved. V lost 11 bases and J 0 bases, leaving 16 bases between the germline ends. This CDR3 region has 14 residues. Germline values: CDR1 MGHDK, CDR2 SYGVNS. CDR3 residues: CASTGGRPNYGYTF. Written as DNA, the CDR3 is TGTGCCTCTACCGGCGGGAGACCTAACTATGGCTACACCTTC.

This clonotype was detected only once. J is TRBJ1-1 and V is TRBV18, with TRBD1 matching 9 bases. The CDR3 is 16 amino acids. Per the germline V gene, CDR1 is KGHSH and CDR2 is LQKENI. The trim removed 5 bases at V and 4 bases at J, leaving 11 bases unmatched. The CDR3 nucleotides read TGTGCCAGCTCATCAGATACCGACAGGGGGGGCACTGAAGCTTTCTTT. As protein: CASSSDTDRGGTEAFF.

This clonotype was seen a handful of times. CDR3 nucleotide sequence: TGTGCCAGCAGTTTAGACCGTAGCGGAGGGACGCAAGAGACCCAGTACTTC. The encoded protein is CASSLDRSGGTQETQYF. V and J are TRBV28 and TRBJ2-5, with TRBD2 as a possible D gene (6 bases). Germline V gene data show CDR1 as MDHEN and CDR2 as SYDVKM. The CDR3 runs to 17 residues. V was pared by 2 bases and J by 2 bases, with 18 bases between.

The V and J genes are TRBV4-3 and TRBJ1-1; D possibly corresponds to TRBD1 (5 bases). V was cut by 0 bases and J by 0 bases, with 8 bases left in between. Per germline, CDR1 LGHNA and CDR2 YSLEER. This CDR3 contains 15 residues. The CDR3 reads CASSQEVGLNTEAFF. CDR3 nucleotides: TGCGCCAGCAGCCAAGAGGTGGGGCTGAACACTGAAGCTTTCTTT.

This clonotype occurred once. V usage is TRBV9 and J usage is TRBJ2-2, with a weak D call TRBD2 (6 bases). The CDR3 runs to 15 residues. Germline V gene sequence: CDR1 SGDLS, CDR2 YYNGEE. Trimming cost V 0 bases and J 8 bases, with 14 bases left between them. DNA of the CDR3: TGTGCCAGCAGCGTAGCTACCCCGGGGGATGGGGAGCTGTTTTTT. As protein: CASSVATPGDGELFF.

The chain employs TRBV29-1 and TRBJ2-2, with D possibly called TRBD1 or TRBD2 (5 bases each). The CDR3 length is 13 residues. Germline V gene sequence: CDR1 SQVTM, CDR2 ANQGSEA. V lost 8 bases, J lost 3 bases, and 13 bases lay in between. The CDR3 region has the DNA TGCAGCACCGGAGAGGGGTACACCGGGGAGCTGTTTTTT. Translated: CSTGEGYTGELFF.

The chain carries TRBV5-1 and TRBJ2-5; D is uncertain. The CDR3 covers 14 residues. CDR1 and CDR2 from the germline V gene are SGHRS and YFSETQ. Trimming pared 0 bases from V and 5 bases from J, leaving 11 bases between. The CDR3 here is CASSLVADGETQYF. As DNA, the CDR3 is TGCGCCAGCAGCTTGGTAGCAGACGGGGAGACCCAGTACTTC.

V and J are TRBV20-1 and TRBJ2-3, with a tentative D call TRBD2 (6 bases). Germline V gives CDR1 DFQATT, CDR2 SNEGSKA (reference sequence). V was pared by 7 bases and J by 3 bases, with 11 bases between. This CDR3 contains 12 residues. The CDR3 sequence is CSVAGPTDTQYF. DNA for the CDR3: TGCAGTGTGGCGGGACCGACAGATACGCAGTATTTT.

This clonotype showed up just a few times. This chain connects TRBV6-6 to TRBJ2-5; TRBD2 aligns across 8 bases. Germline V gene sequence: CDR1 MNHNY, CDR2 SVGAGI (reference sequence). V gave up 0 bases and J gave up 1 base; unmatched junction bases: 4. This CDR3 has 16 residues. CDR3 sequence: CASSYSRAGVQETQYF. CDR3 sequence (DNA): TGTGCCAGCAGTTACTCGCGAGCGGGGGTCCAAGAGACCCAGTACTTC.

In this sample, this clonotype turned up many times. The genes are TRBV20-1 and TRBJ2-1; 8 nucleotides line up with TRBD2. Germline V gene lookup returns CDR1 DFQATT and CDR2 SNEGSKA (reference sequence). This CDR3 comprises 17 residues. V lost 2 bases, J lost 0 bases, and 9 bases stayed unmatched. CDR3 sequence (DNA): TGCAGTGCTAGATCAGCGGGCGGGGGGTCCTCCTACAATGAGCAGTTCTTC. Its translation is CSARSAGGGSSYNEQFF.

There are a few counts of this clonotype. This chain links TRBV7-9 with TRBJ2-1; 9 positions agree with TRBD1. J lost 7 bases, V lost 0 bases, and 4 bases had no gene match. The CDR3 is made up of 15 amino acids. Per germline, CDR1 SEHNR and CDR2 FQNEAQ (reference sequence). The CDR3, as DNA: TGTGCCAGCAGCTTAGCGGACAGGGGAGGGAATGAGCAGTTCTTC. Translation: CASSLADRGGNEQFF.

The chain uses TRBV7-6 and TRBJ2-1; D is tentatively TRBD1 or TRBD2 (6 bases each). CDR3 size: 16 residues. V lost 5 bases and J 6 bases, leaving 20 bases between the germline ends. Germline CDR1 reads SGHVS; CDR2 reads FNYEAQ. The CDR3 sequence: CASSTRGVSPGNEQFF. The CDR3 bases are TGTGCCAGCAGCACGAGGGGGGTTAGTCCCGGCAATGAGCAGTTCTTC.

CDR3 in amino acids: CSATRPGGAVYEQYF. The CDR3 nucleotides are TGCAGTGCTACGCGACCAGGGGGTGCCGTCTACGAGCAGTACTTC. The chain joins TRBV20-1 to TRBJ2-5; 7 nucleotides line up with TRBD1. Judging by the DNA end, TRBJ2-7 fits better; the J call may be wrong. The CDR3 totals 15 residues. Looked up from germline, CDR1 is DFQATT and CDR2 is SNEGSKA (reference sequence).

V usage is TRBV5-1 and J usage is TRBJ2-3; 9 bases align to TRBD2. V was clipped by 5 bases and J by 3 bases; unmatched bases: 7. The CDR3 loop spans 15 amino acids. Germline V gives CDR1 SGHRS, CDR2 YFSETQ. CDR3 sequence: CASRTGLATTDTQYF. CDR3 nucleotide sequence: TGCGCCAGCAGAACGGGACTAGCAACAACAGATACGCAGTATTTT.

This clonotype was picked up a small number of times. The V call is TRBV4-2, the J call TRBJ2-1, with 11 bases fitting TRBD2. This CDR3 contains 16 residues. Germline CDR1 reads LGHNA; CDR2 reads YNFKEQ. Trimming took 1 base from V and 7 from J; bases not matched to a gene: 6. CDR3 protein: CASSQVLASGGNEQFF. The CDR3 DNA follows: TGTGCCAGCAGCCAAGTTTTAGCTAGCGGGGGGAATGAGCAGTTCTTC.